Following are 28 T cell receptor beta chains from one sample sequenced in a study of cytomegalovirus exposure and HLA in healthy donors. The PCR employed 60 Vbeta primers together with 13 Jbeta primers. Some clones are missing from TCRdb's copy, which holds only in-frame ones; the method was immunoSEQ multiplex PCR. Altogether about 89,000 clones are present, around 60% being singletons, with the ten largest covering about 2.5%. Sequencing was done on a sample of PBMCs. The receptors derive from a human donor in good health.

The chain uses TRBV4-3 and TRBJ2-5, with 11 bases matching TRBD1. The J call could be wrong; TRBJ2-7 is a better fit for the DNA end. The length of the CDR3 is 15 residues. Germline V lookup: CDR1 LGHNA, CDR2 YSLEER. The CDR3 reads CASSPGQGARNEQYF. The CDR3 DNA reads as TGCGCCAGCAGCCCCGGACAGGGGGCTAGAAACGAGCAGTACTTC.

J is TRBJ1-2 and V is TRBV18, with 7 bases aligning to TRBD1. Germline V CDR1 and CDR2: KGHSH, LQKENI. J lost 3 bases, V lost 3 bases, and 7 bases had no gene match. The CDR3 extends over 15 amino acids. The CDR3 bases are TGTGCCAGCTCACCCATTGAAGACAGGGACTATGGCTACACCTTC. As protein: CASSPIEDRDYGYTF.

The V and J genes are TRBV10-3 and TRBJ1-3; a possible D gene is TRBD1 (6 bases). The CDR3 extends over 16 amino acids. The germline V gene has CDR1 ENHRY and CDR2 SYGVKD. Trimming took 3 bases from V and 3 from J, leaving 15 bases between them. The CDR3 region is CAISDIGGEFGNTIYF. Here the CDR3 DNA reads TGTGCCATCAGTGATATAGGGGGAGAATTTGGAAACACCATATATTTT.

The J gene is TRBJ1-2, the V gene TRBV7-2; D possibly corresponds to TRBD1 (6 bases). Per germline, CDR1 SGHTA and CDR2 FQGNSA. The V end lost 6 bases, the J end lost 4 bases, and 12 bases lay between the germline ends. The CDR3 spans 13 residues. The CDR3 sequence is CASSSGVSYGYTF. The CDR3 coding sequence is TGTGCCAGCAGTTCAGGGGTTTCCTATGGCTACACCTTC.

This clone was seen a handful of times. The junction differs from germline at one of its ends, possibly a read error. The rearrangement links TRBV9 to TRBJ2-7; 7 nucleotides match TRBD1. The germline V gene encodes CDR1 SGDLS and CDR2 YYNGEE. This CDR3 is 13 amino acids long. The DNA of the CDR3 is TGTGCCAGCAGCGCCAAGCCGGGGACAGTTAAATATTTC. It codes for CASSAKPGTVKYF.

This chain connects TRBV7-6 to TRBJ1-2, with D uncertain. Germline CDR1 and CDR2: SGHVS and FNYEAQ. V was trimmed by 0 bases and J by 3 bases, leaving 5 bases between them. The CDR3 runs 13 residues. Here the CDR3 DNA reads TGTGCCAGCAGCTTAGCACAGCACTATGGCTACACCTTC. This gives the protein CASSLAQHYGYTF.

This clone was observed a single time. The chain couples TRBV7-2 to TRBJ2-1; 9 nucleotides line up with TRBD1. The V segment lost 4 bases and the J segment 8 bases; nucleotides outside the gene matches: 6. Germline CDR1 is SGHTA and CDR2 is FQGNSA. The CDR3 has 14 residues. The CDR3 DNA reads as TGTGCCAGCAGCTCGTCCCGGGACAGGGATGAGCAGTTCTTC. Encoded protein: CASSSSRDRDEQFF.

The chain has TRBV7-2 and TRBJ2-1, with 8 bases lining up with TRBD2. After removal of 7 bases from V and 3 bases from J, the junction contained 11 bases not matched to a gene. Germline lookup yields CDR1 SGHTA and CDR2 FQGNSA. This CDR3 spans 16 amino acids. The CDR3 sequence is CASTPSAGGHYNEQFF. The CDR3 nucleotides are TGTGCCAGCACCCCTTCGGCGGGGGGCCACTACAATGAGCAGTTCTTC.

This clone turned up a few times. This CDR3 is CASSSTGGRTEAFF. The CDR3 nucleotides read TGTGCCAGCAGCTCAACAGGGGGTCGCACTGAAGCTTTCTTT. The chain couples TRBV2 to TRBJ1-1, with 8 bases aligning to TRBD1. With V trimmed by 6 bases and J by 4 bases, 7 bases remained unmatched. The CDR3 has 14 amino acids. Germline CDR1 SNHLY, CDR2 FYNNEI.

The V gene is TRBV5-1, the J gene TRBJ2-5, with D possibly being TRBD2 (5 bases). The V gene's germline CDR1 is SGHRS and CDR2 YFSETQ. V was trimmed by 0 bases and J by 5 bases, leaving 14 bases between them. The CDR3 is made up of 15 amino acids. CDR3 in DNA: TGCGCCAGCAGCTTGGCGGCATCAAGGAGGGAGACCCAGTACTTC. The encoded protein is CASSLAASRRETQYF.

The rearrangement uses TRBV11-1 and TRBJ2-7; D gene ambiguous. This CDR3 has 11 amino acids. V shed 5 bases and J shed 6 bases, with 8 bases lying between them. CDR1 SGHAT and CDR2 FQDESV come from the germline V gene (reference sequence). CDR3 sequence reads: CASSRDREQYF. As DNA, the CDR3 is TGTGCCAGCAGCCGCGATCGCGAGCAGTACTTC.

The chain combines TRBV4-3 with TRBJ2-3; D is perhaps TRBD1 (5 bases). The CDR3 length is 18 residues. Trimming pared 1 base from V and 0 bases from J, leaving 17 bases between. Germline-derived CDR1 and CDR2 are LGHNA and YSLEER. CDR3: CASSQVLSLDSSTDTQYF. DNA for the CDR3: TGCGCCAGCAGCCAAGTCCTCAGTCTCGACAGCAGCACAGATACGCAGTATTTT.

In its sample, this clone was seen a few times. This chain uses TRBV7-8 with TRBJ2-6, with D possibly being TRBD1 (6 bases). CDR1 is SGHVS, CDR2 FQNEAQ, per germline. CDR3 length: 16 amino acids. V gave up 3 bases and J gave up 0 bases, with 9 bases separating them. For the CDR3, the DNA is TGTGCCAGCAGCTTCCAGGGGAGCTCTGGGGCCAACGTCCTGACTTTC. Translated, it gives CASSFQGSSGANVLTF.

This clone was picked up a small number of times. The rearrangement links TRBV2 to TRBJ1-6, with 10 bases fitting TRBD1. Germline trimming cut 0 bases from V and 10 bases from J; bases unmatched to any gene: 9. Germline V gives CDR1 SNHLY, CDR2 FYNNEI. This CDR3 is 17 amino acids long. DNA for the CDR3: TGTGCCAGCAGTGAAGCGCAGGTGCAGGACAGGGGGTCACCCCTCCACTTT. This translates into CASSEAQVQDRGSPLHF.

The chain is built from TRBV7-9 and TRBJ1-2; D call uncertain. The CDR3 consists of 16 residues. Germline values: CDR1 SEHNR, CDR2 FQNEAQ (reference sequence). With 0 bases removed from V and 4 bases from J, the gap between germline ends came to 15 bases. The DNA of the CDR3 is TGTGCCAGCAGCTTAGCGGGAGAAAGGGCCATCTATGGCTACACCTTC. Translation: CASSLAGERAIYGYTF.

The V call is TRBV2, the J call TRBJ1-1, with 7 bases aligning to TRBD1. Germline values: CDR1 SNHLY, CDR2 FYNNEI. J gave up 3 bases and V 7 bases, and 5 bases lay outside the gene matches. The CDR3 sequence is 13 residues long. The CDR3 reads CASNDREYTEAFF. The DNA for the CDR3 is TGTGCCAGCAATGACAGGGAATACACTGAAGCTTTCTTT.

The chain uses TRBV19 and TRBJ1-2, with 10 bases aligning to TRBD1. Unmatched junction bases numbered 5, after V lost 5 bases and J lost 2 bases. CDR3 size: 15 residues. Germline V gene data show CDR1 as LNHDA and CDR2 as SQIVND (reference sequence). CDR3 region: CASSPGDRGNYGYTF. Written as DNA, the CDR3 is TGTGCCAGTAGTCCGGGGGACAGGGGAAACTATGGCTACACCTTC.

The rearrangement uses TRBV29-1 and TRBJ2-7, with D perhaps TRBD2 (6 bases). CDR1 is SQVTM and CDR2 is ANQGSEA in the germline V gene. The CDR3 runs to 12 residues. The V and J ends lost 6 bases and 0 bases respectively, with 9 bases between them. This CDR3 is CSVGLSSYEQYF. CDR3 sequence (DNA): TGCAGCGTGGGACTTAGCTCCTACGAGCAGTACTTC.

This chain joins TRBV6-1 and TRBJ1-6; 7 nucleotides align to TRBD1. The V segment lost 8 bases and the J segment 4 bases; nucleotides outside the gene matches: 2. Germline V gene sequence: CDR1 MNHNS, CDR2 SASEGT. This CDR3 is 13 amino acids long. Here the CDR3 DNA reads TGTGCCAGCGGGACAGAGTATAATTCACCCCTCCACTTT. It specifies CASGTEYNSPLHF.

The CDR3 loop is CASAREAGTLSYEQYF. CDR3 coding DNA: TGTGCCAGCGCGAGGGAGGCCGGGACTTTATCCTACGAGCAGTACTTC. The chain carries TRBV2 and TRBJ2-7; possible D gene TRBD2, 6 bases. Deletions cut 8 bases from V and 1 base from J, with 21 bases between. The germline V gene encodes CDR1 SNHLY and CDR2 FYNNEI. The CDR3 sequence is 16 residues long.

V usage is TRBV19 and J usage is TRBJ1-2; D unclear. Trimming removed 6 bases at V and 6 bases at J, with 8 bases between. The germline CDR1 and CDR2 sequences are LNHDA and SQIVND (reference sequence). This CDR3 has 11 residues. The CDR3 nucleotides read TGTGCCAGTAGACGGGAGAATGGCTACACCTTC. Its protein product is CASRRENGYTF.

V and J are TRBV2 and TRBJ2-3; 13 bases are a match to TRBD2. The CDR3 sequence is 17 residues long. J gave up 6 bases and V 9 bases, and 15 bases lay outside the gene matches. The V gene's germline CDR1 is SNHLY and CDR2 FYNNEI. The CDR3 protein is CASFGWTSGGLVDTQYF. The CDR3 nucleotides are TGTGCCAGTTTCGGGTGGACTAGCGGGGGCCTTGTCGATACGCAGTATTTT.

V usage is TRBV29-1 and J usage is TRBJ1-1; 9 bases align to TRBD1. The germline gives CDR1 SQVTM, CDR2 ANQGSEA. V shed 5 bases, J shed 5 bases, and the junction held 9 bases outside the gene matches. CDR3 size: 14 residues. CDR3 loop: CSVFAGQGGTEAFF. The CDR3 nucleotides are TGCAGCGTTTTTGCGGGACAGGGAGGGACTGAAGCTTTCTTT.

The J gene is TRBJ1-1, the V gene TRBV14; D is possibly TRBD1 (6 bases). V dropped 1 base and J dropped 10 bases, with 10 bases sitting between them. CDR3 size: 12 residues. The V gene's germline CDR1 is SGHDN and CDR2 FVKESK. The CDR3 nucleotides read TGTGCCAGCAGCCAAGTCAGGGGTGTAGCTTTCTTT. It translates to CASSQVRGVAFF. The full variable domain, its missing parts supplied by reference TRBV14 and TRBJ1-1, is EAGVTQFPSHSVIEKGQTVTLRCDPISGHDNLYWYRRVMGKEIKFLLHFVKESKQDESGMPNNRFLAERTGGTYSTLKVQPAELEDSGVYFCASSQVRGVAFFGQGTRLTVV.

This rearrangement joins TRBV7-2 to TRBJ1-4; D is unresolved. CDR1 is SGHTA, CDR2 FQGNSA, per germline. This CDR3 is built from 16 residues. V was clipped by 4 bases and J by 12 bases, with 24 bases between them. CDR3 bases: TGTGCCAGCAGCTCGATACCCGGGGTCATAATAAAAGAACTGTTTTTT. Its translation is CASSSIPGVIIKELFF.

In its sample, this clone was seen a few times. Mismatch with germline at one junction end may stem from a read error. The genes are TRBV7-7 and TRBJ1-1; D not certain. Germline V gives CDR1 SSHAT, CDR2 FNYEAQ (reference sequence). This CDR3 is 13 amino acids long. Written as DNA, the CDR3 is TGTGCTAGCAGCTTCGGGGTTGACACTGAAGCTTTCTTT. As protein: CASSFGVDTEAFF. The full variable domain, completed using reference TRBV7-7 and TRBJ1-1, is GAGVSQSPRYKVTKRGQDVTLRCDPISSHATLYWYQQALGQGPEFLTYFNYEAQPDKSGLPSDRFSAERPEGSISTLTIQRTEQRDSAMYRCASSFGVDTEAFFGQGTRLTVV.

This clone was found a few times. The genes are TRBV4-3 and TRBJ1-4; 7 bases fit TRBD1. After removal of 3 bases from V and 5 bases from J, the junction contained 6 bases not matched to a gene. CDR1 and CDR2 from the germline V gene are LGHNA and YSLEER. This CDR3 contains 15 residues. The CDR3 loop is CASSQWDSTNEKLFF. In nucleotides, the CDR3 is TGCGCCAGCAGCCAGTGGGACAGCACCAATGAAAAACTGTTTTTT.

The chain combines TRBV9 with TRBJ1-2; D is undetermined. This CDR3 has 13 amino acids. Germline CDR1 reads SGDLS; CDR2 reads YYNGEE. With 4 bases removed from V and 0 bases from J, the gap between germline ends came to 7 bases. In DNA form, the CDR3 reads TGTGCCAGCAGCCCGGCGGCTAACTATGGCTACACCTTC. As protein: CASSPAANYGYTF.